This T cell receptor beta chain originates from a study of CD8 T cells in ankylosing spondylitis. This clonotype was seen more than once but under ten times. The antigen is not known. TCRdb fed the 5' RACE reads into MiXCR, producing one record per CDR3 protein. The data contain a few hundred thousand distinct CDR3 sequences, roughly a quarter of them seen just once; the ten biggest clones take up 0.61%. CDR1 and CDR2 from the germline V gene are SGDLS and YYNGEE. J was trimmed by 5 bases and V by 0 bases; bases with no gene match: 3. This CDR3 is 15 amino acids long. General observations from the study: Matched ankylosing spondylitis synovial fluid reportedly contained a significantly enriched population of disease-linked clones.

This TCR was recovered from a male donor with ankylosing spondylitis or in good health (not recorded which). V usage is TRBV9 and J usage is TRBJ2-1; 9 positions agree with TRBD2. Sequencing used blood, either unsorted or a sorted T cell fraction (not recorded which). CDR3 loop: CASSVGIAGDNEQFF. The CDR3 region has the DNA TGTGCCAGCAGCGTAGGAATAGCGGGGGACAATGAGCAGTTCTTC.